Listed below are T cell receptor beta chains from one sample, sequenced in a study of radiotherapy plus CTLA-4 blockade in lung cancer. Only in-frame clones appear in the TCRdb table, and some are missing; sequencing was by immunoSEQ multiplex PCR. The sample has roughly 77,000 clones, roughly 70% seen once; the top ten hold roughly 10%. Material: peripheral blood, obtained from a patient treated with radiotherapy plus ipilimumab. The receptors shown here come from a human donor with non-small cell lung cancer whose response to radiotherapy plus ipilimumab could not be evaluated. CDR3s include the opening cysteine and the closing phenylalanine or tryptophan.

CASSLLTGGHGYTF,TRBJ1-2,TRBV5-1
CASSLDHGDEQYF,TRBJ2-7,TRBV11-3
CAWGSGGPQETQYF,TRBJ2-5,TRBV30
CASSTTGGEKYEQYF,TRBJ2-7,TRBV28
CASSVEPGQGRKLFF,TRBJ1-4,TRBV6-1
CASSYNEGAVYNEQFF,TRBJ2-1,TRBV6-6
CASSYREGDSPLHF,TRBJ1-6,TRBV6-5
CASSGDQRGPTDTQYF,TRBJ2-3,TRBV7-6
CASSLFNRRGRVNTEAFF,TRBJ1-1,TRBV28
CASSLDLEQYF,TRBJ2-5,TRBV5-6
CASSSAGVPRNEQFF,TRBJ2-1,TRBV19
CASSLAEGVRYEQYF,TRBJ2-7,TRBV5-1
CATAQGSYGYTF,TRBJ1-2,TRBV6-5
CASSLRDRGTGELFF,TRBJ2-2,TRBV7-2
CASSIDRGGEQYF,TRBJ2-7,TRBV19
CASSSGTSGGQETQYF,TRBJ2-5,TRBV28
CASSVDLGQQYGYTF,TRBJ1-2,TRBV9
CASSGQAVLNQPQHF,TRBJ1-5,TRBV19
CASSYGGGLTDTQYF,TRBJ2-3,TRBV6-6
CASSSLADSRLAFTGELFF,TRBJ2-2,TRBV5-1
CASSLKFPGAYEQYF,TRBJ2-7,TRBV28
CASSSRGIPDRKQETQYF,TRBJ2-5,TRBV5-1
CASSFAETQYF,TRBJ2-5,TRBV6-5
CASSLEPYNSPLHF,TRBJ1-6,TRBV28
CASSSRLAGTTDTQYF,TRBJ2-3,TRBV5-4
CASGLVRVTSGKDGELFF,TRBJ2-2,TRBV12-5
CASSAGGTASYEQYF,-,TRBV9
CASSPNPDRVHGYTF,TRBJ1-2,TRBV7-2
CASSGDRQETQYF,TRBJ2-5,TRBV2